A selection of T cell receptor beta chains follows, all from one sample in a study of blood T cell repertoires in COVID-19. Generated by immunoSEQ multiplex PCR, the TCRdb table keeps only in-frame clones and is missing some. Of about 200,000 clones in the sample, roughly 80% were seen once. Source material: PBMCs or T cells enriched from blood (not recorded which). These receptors were obtained from a man aged 35 to 55 who had recovered from COVID-19. Each CDR3 is given with its conserved first and last residue. The D gene is left open where the match is weak. Only some rows state a clone size, as once, few, many or a class for expanded clones.

clone_size	j_call	v_call	d_call	cdr3_nt	cdr3_aa
.	TRBJ2-7	TRBV5-1	TRBD2	TGCGCCAGCAGCTTGGGGCCGGGAGGGGGTTCCTACGAGCAGTACTTC	CASSLGPGGGSYEQYF
few	TRBJ1-1	TRBV30	.	TGTGCCTGTTCACGGAGCACTGAAGCTTTCTTT	CACSRSTEAFF
.	TRBJ1-2	TRBV12-3/TRBV12-4	.	TGTGCCAGCACAAGCACCTCTAACTATGGCTACACCTTC	CASTSTSNYGYTF
.	TRBJ1-1	TRBV6-2/TRBV6-3	TRBD1	TGTGCCAGCAGTTACGGGACAGGGGGTGCCATGAACACTGAAGCTTTCTTT	CASSYGTGGAMNTEAFF
.	TRBJ1-5	TRBV5-6	.	TGTGCCAGCAGCCCACATGGTATGGGCTATAGCAATCAGCCCCAGCATTTT	CASSPHGMGYSNQPQHF
.	TRBJ1-5	TRBV7-8	TRBD1	TGTGCCAGCGGGACAGGGGGCAGGAATCAGCCCCAGCATTTT	CASGTGGRNQPQHF
.	TRBJ2-5	TRBV11-2	TRBD1	TGTGCCAGCAGCCAAGGGACAGACCAAGAGACCCAGTACTTC	CASSQGTDQETQYF
.	TRBJ2-4	TRBV7-9	TRBD2	TGTGCCAGCAGCCCTTGGACTAGCGGGGGGAAGTGGGACATTCAGTACTTC	CASSPWTSGGKWDIQYF
once	TRBJ2-1	TRBV7-2	TRBD2	TGTGCCAGCAGCTCTGCTAGCGGTACCTACAATGAGCAGTTCTTC	CASSSASGTYNEQFF
.	TRBJ2-1	TRBV5-6	TRBD2	TGTGCCAGCAGGAAGCGGGGGGGATTTGCTTATGAGCAGTTCTTC	CASRKRGGFAYEQFF
.	TRBJ1-1	TRBV30	.	TGTGCCTGGAGTGTAGGAGGGGGGGACGCTTTCTTT	CAWSVGGGDAFF
once	TRBJ2-7	TRBV3-1/TRBV3-2	.	TGTGCCAGCAGCCAAGGACAGATATTGTACGAGCAGTACTTC	CASSQGQILYEQYF
.	TRBJ2-3	TRBV7-9	TRBD1	TGTGCCAGCAGTCTACAGGGGAAGGGAACAGATACGCAGTATTTT	CASSLQGKGTDTQYF
.	TRBJ1-1	TRBV3-1/TRBV3-2	.	TGTGCCAGCAGCTATTTTTCAGAGGACACTGAAGCTTTCTTT	CASSYFSEDTEAFF
.	TRBJ2-7	TRBV23-1	.	TGCGCCAGCAGTCCTTCCGGGACACTCTACGAGCAGTACTTC	CASSPSGTLYEQYF
.	TRBJ2-5	TRBV7-9	.	TGTGCCAGCAGCTTAGCGACCCGGGGGACCGCTTCTCCGGGAGAGACCCAGTACTTC	CASSLATRGTASPGETQYF
.	TRBJ1-6	TRBV5-6	.	TGTGCCAGCAGCCCGAGGACGACTACCTATAATTCACCCCTCCACTTT	CASSPRTTTYNSPLHF
.	TRBJ2-7	TRBV6-5	.	TGTGCCAGCAGTTCTCAGGGGGGACCCTACGAGCAGTACTTC	CASSSQGGPYEQYF
.	TRBJ2-3	TRBV24-1	.	TGTGCCACCGGGGCTAGCGTTGCAGATACGCAGTATTTT	CATGASVADTQYF
.	TRBJ1-1	TRBV29-1	.	TGCAGCGCCCAACAGGGATCAGCTTTCTTT	CSAQQGSAFF
.	TRBJ1-2	TRBV7-9	.	TGTGCCAGCAGCTCCATAGCCGACCACACCTTC	CASSSIADHTF
.	TRBJ1-5	TRBV28	TRBD1	TGTGCCAGCAGGTATCCGGGACAGGGAACAAATCAGCCCCAGCATTTT	CASRYPGQGTNQPQHF
.	TRBJ2-3	TRBV7-2	.	TGTGCCAGCAGCTTAGCCGGGGGGCTGGATACGCAGTATTTT	CASSLAGGLDTQYF
once	TRBJ2-2	TRBV21-1	.	TGTGCCAGCAGCAAAAAAGTGGACAGTTTCGCGGACACCGGGGAGCTGTTTTTT	CASSKKVDSFADTGELFF
few	TRBJ1-2	TRBV27	.	TGTGCCAGCAGTAAACAGCCTAACTATGGCTACACCTTC	CASSKQPNYGYTF
.	TRBJ1-5	TRBV9	.	TGTGCCAGCAGCGCCAAAATACAAAATAGCAATCAGCCCCAGCATTTT	CASSAKIQNSNQPQHF
.	TRBJ1-2	TRBV6-5	TRBD1	TGTGCCAGCAGTTACGACAGGGCATCCCCTTGGGGCTACACCTTC	CASSYDRASPWGYTF
.	TRBJ1-5	TRBV7-2	.	TGTGCCAGCAGCCAAGGGACTTATAGCAATCAGCCCCAGCATTTT	CASSQGTYSNQPQHF
few	TRBJ2-3	TRBV19	TRBD2	TGTGCCAGTAGTCCCTCCCTGATGGGGGGGGACCCAGATACGCAGTATTTT	CASSPSLMGGDPDTQYF
few	TRBJ1-3	TRBV9	.	TGTGCCAGCAGCGTTGAGGACAACTCTGGAAACACCATATATTTT	CASSVEDNSGNTIYF
.	TRBJ2-6	TRBV27	.	TGTGCCAGCAGTCCCACAGGAGACTCCAACGTCCTGACTTTC	CASSPTGDSNVLTF
.	TRBJ1-2	TRBV28	TRBD1	TGTGCCAGCAGTTTTCGGACAGGGATCCTCCAGGGCTACACCTTC	CASSFRTGILQGYTF
.	TRBJ1-2	TRBV27	TRBD1	TGTGCCAGCAGTAAACAGGGGTTAAACTATGGCTACACCTTC	CASSKQGLNYGYTF
.	TRBJ2-2	TRBV7-9	TRBD2	TGTGCCAGCAGCTTAGGGAGCGGGGGATCGAACACCGGGGAGCTGTTTTTT	CASSLGSGGSNTGELFF
.	TRBJ1-1	TRBV28	TRBD1	TGTGCCAGCAGTGGGGACAGGGAAGCTTTCTTT	CASSGDREAFF